This entry features one T cell receptor beta chain sequence. This sample was taken from a study of OX40 agonist ivuxolimab in advanced cancers. Study overall: Patients were infused with ivuxolimab every 2 weeks at 0.01 to 10 mg/kg. Dose-escalation patients' cancers were hepatocellular carcinoma, melanoma, renal cell or head and neck cancer.

This CDR3 is 15 amino acids long. Trimming took 3 bases from V and 3 from J; bases not matched to a gene: 7. The germline V gene has CDR1 KGHSH and CDR2 LQKENI. TCRdb's copy holds only in-frame clones and misses some; the assay was immunoSEQ multiplex PCR. The sample has some 82,000 clones, about 91% seen once. The sequencing here drew on CD4+ or CD8+ T cells sorted from blood, taken in a trial of the OX40 agonist ivuxolimab. The receptor comes from an adult with an advanced solid tumor such as melanoma, head and neck, liver or kidney cancer. The chain has TRBV18 and TRBJ2-7; 8 nucleotides match TRBD2. DNA for the CDR3: TGTGCCAGCTCACCGGTCAACGGGAGGGGCTACGAGCAGTACTTC. Translating it yields CASSPVNGRGYEQYF.